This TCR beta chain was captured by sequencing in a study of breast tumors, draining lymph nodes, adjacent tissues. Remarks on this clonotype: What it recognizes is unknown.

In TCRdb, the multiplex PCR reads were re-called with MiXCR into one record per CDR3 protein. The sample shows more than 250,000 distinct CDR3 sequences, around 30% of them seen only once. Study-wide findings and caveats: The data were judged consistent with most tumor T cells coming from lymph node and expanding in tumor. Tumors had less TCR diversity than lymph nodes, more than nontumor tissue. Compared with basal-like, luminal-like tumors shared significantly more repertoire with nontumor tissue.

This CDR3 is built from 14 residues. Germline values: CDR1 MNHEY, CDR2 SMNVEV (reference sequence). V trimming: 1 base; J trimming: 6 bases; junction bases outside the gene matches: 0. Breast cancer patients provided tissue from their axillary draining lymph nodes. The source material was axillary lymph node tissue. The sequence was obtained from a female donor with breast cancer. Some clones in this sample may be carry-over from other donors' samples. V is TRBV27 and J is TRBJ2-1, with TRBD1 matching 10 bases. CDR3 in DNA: TGTGCCAGCAGTTTATGGGACAGGGGCAATGAGCAGTTCTTC. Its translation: CASSLWDRGNEQFF.